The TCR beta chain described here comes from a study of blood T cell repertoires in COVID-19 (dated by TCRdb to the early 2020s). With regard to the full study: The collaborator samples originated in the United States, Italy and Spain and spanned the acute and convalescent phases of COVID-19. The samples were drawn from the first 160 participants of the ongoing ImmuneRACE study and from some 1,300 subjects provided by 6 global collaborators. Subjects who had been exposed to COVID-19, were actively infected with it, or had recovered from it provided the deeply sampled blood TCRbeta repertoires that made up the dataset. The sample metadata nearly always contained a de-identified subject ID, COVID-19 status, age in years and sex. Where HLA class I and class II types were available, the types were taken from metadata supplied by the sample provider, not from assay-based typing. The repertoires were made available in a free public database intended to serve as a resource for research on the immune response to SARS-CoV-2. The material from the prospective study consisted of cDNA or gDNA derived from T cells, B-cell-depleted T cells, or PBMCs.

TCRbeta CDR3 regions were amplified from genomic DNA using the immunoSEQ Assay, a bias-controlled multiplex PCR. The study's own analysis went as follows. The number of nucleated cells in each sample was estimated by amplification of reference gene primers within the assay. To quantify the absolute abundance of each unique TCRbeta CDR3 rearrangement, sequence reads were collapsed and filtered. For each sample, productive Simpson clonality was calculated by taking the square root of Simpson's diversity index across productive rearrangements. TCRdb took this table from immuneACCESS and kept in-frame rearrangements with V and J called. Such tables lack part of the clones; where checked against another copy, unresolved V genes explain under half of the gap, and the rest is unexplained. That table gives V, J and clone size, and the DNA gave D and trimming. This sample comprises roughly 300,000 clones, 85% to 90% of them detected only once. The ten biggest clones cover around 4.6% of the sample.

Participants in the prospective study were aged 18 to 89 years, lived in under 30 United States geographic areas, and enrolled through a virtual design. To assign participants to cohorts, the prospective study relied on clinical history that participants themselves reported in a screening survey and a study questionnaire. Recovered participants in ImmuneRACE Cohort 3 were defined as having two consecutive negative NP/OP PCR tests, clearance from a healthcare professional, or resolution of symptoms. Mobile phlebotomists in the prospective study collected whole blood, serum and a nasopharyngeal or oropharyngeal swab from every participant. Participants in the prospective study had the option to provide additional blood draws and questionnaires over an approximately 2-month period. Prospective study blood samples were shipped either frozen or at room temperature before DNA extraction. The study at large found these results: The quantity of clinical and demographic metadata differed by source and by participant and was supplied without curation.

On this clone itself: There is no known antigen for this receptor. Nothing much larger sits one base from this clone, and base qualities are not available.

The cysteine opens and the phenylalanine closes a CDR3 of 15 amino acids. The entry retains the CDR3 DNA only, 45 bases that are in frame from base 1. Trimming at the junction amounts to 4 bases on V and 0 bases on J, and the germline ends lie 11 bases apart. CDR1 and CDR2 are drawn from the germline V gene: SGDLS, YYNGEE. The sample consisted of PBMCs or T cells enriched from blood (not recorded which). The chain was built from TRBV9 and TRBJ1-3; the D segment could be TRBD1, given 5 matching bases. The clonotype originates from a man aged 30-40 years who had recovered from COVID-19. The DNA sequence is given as TGTGCCAGCAGCCCTCGACAGAGCTCTGGAAACACCATATATTTT. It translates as CASSPRQSSGNTIYF.